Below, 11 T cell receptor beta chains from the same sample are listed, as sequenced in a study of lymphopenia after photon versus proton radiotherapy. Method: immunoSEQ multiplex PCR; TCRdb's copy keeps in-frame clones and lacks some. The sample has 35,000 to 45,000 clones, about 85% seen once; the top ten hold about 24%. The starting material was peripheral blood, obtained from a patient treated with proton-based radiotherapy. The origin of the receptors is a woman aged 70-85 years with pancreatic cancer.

The CDR3 region is CASSLREAYEQYF. The DNA for the CDR3 is TGTGCCAGCAGTTTAAGAGAGGCCTACGAGCAGTACTTC. This chain connects TRBV28 to TRBJ2-7; D unclear. CDR3 length: 13 residues. V was pared by 2 bases and J by 2 bases, with 7 bases between. Germline lookup yields CDR1 MDHEN and CDR2 SYDVKM.

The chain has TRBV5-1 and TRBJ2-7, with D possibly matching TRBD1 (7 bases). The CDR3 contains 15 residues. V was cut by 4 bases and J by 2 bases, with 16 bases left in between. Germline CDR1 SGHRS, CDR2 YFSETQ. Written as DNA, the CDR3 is TGCGCCAGCAGCCCCGCGGGACAGCAGACCTACGAGCAGTACTTC. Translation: CASSPAGQQTYEQYF.

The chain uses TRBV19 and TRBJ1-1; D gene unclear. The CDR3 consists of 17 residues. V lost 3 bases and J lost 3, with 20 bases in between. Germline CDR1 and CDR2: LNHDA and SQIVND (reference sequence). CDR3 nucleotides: TGTGCCAGTAGTATTCTTGGTGAGGGATTGAGGGACACTGAAGCTTTCTTT. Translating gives CASSILGEGLRDTEAFF. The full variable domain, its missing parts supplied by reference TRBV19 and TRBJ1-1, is DGGITQSPKYLFRKEGQNVTLSCEQNLNHDAMYWYRQDPGQGLRLIYYSQIVNDFQKGDIAEGYSVSREKKESFPLTVTSAQKNPTAFYLCASSILGEGLRDTEAFFGQGTRLTVV.

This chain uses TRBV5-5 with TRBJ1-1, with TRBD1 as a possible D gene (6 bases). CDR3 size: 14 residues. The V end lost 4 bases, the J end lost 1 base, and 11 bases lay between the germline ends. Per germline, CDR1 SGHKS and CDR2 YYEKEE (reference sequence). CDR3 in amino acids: CASSRGTANTEAFF. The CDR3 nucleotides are TGTGCCAGCAGCAGGGGGACGGCGAACACTGAAGCTTTCTTT.

The CDR3: CASSMTGGPGTEAFF. The CDR3 nucleotides are TGTGCCAGCAGCATGACAGGGGGCCCGGGGACTGAAGCTTTCTTT. The V call is TRBV7-3, the J call TRBJ1-1, with 10 positions matching TRBD1. The CDR3 consists of 15 residues. The V and J ends lost 5 bases and 5 bases, in that order; junction bases with no gene match: 8. Germline-derived CDR1 and CDR2 are SGHTA and FQGTGA.

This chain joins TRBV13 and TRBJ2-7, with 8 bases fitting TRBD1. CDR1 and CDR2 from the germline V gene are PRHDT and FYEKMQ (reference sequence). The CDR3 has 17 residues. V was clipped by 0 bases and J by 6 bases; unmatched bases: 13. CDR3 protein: CASSLGSGQGVFGEQYF. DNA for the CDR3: TGTGCCAGCAGCTTAGGCTCCGGACAGGGAGTTTTTGGCGAGCAGTACTTC.

Written as DNA, the CDR3 is TGTGCTAGTGGTTTGGTACCGGCGGGAGTAGCCGAGCAGTACTTC. Its translation: CASGLVPAGVAEQYF. The rearrangement links TRBV12-5 to TRBJ2-7; TRBD2 matches 7 bases. CDR3 length: 15 residues. Germline CDR1 LGHNT, CDR2 FRNRAP. V shed 0 bases, J shed 6 bases, and the junction held 8 bases outside the gene matches.

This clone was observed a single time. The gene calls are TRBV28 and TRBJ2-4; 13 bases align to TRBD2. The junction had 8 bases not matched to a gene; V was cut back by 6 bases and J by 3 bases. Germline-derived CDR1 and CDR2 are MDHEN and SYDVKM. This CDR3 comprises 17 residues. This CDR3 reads CASSLSGLAGVKNIQYF. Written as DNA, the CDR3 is TGTGCCAGCAGCCTAAGCGGACTAGCGGGAGTCAAAAACATTCAGTACTTC.

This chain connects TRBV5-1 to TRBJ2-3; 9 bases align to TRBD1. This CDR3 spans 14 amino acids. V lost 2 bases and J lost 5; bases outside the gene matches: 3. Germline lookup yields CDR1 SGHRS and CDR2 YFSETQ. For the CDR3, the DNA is TGCGCCAGCAGCTTACAGGGGGCGGGAGATACGCAGTATTTT. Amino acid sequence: CASSLQGAGDTQYF.

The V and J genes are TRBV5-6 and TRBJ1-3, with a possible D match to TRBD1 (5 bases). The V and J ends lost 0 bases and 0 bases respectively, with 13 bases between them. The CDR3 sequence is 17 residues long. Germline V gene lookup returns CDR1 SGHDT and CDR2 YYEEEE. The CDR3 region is CASSLESGTLSGNTIYF. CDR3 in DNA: TGTGCCAGCAGCTTGGAGTCGGGGACGCTCTCTGGAAACACCATATATTTT. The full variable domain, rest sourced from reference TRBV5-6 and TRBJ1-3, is DAGVTQSPTHLIKTRGQQVTLRCSPKSGHDTVSWYQQALGQGPQFIFQYYEEEERQRGNFPDRFSGHQFPNYSSELNVNALLLGDSALYLCASSLESGTLSGNTIYFGEGSWLTVV.

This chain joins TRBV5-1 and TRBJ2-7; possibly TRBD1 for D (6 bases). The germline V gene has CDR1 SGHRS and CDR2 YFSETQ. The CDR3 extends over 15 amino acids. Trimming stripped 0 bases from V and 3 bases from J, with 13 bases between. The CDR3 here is CASSLAGDRIYEQYF. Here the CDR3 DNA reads TGCGCCAGCAGCTTGGCCGGTGACAGGATCTACGAGCAGTACTTC.